A selection of T cell receptor beta chains follows, all from one sample in a study of tumor and adjacent non-tumor tissue in lung cancer. A single record per CDR3 protein comes from TCRdb applying MiXCR to the multiplex PCR reads. The sample shows some 80,000 distinct CDR3 sequences, 70% to 90% of them seen only once. The sequenced material came from distant non-tumor lung tissue. The receptors were sampled from a man aged 55 to 70 with non-small cell lung cancer. CDR3s include the opening cysteine and the closing phenylalanine or tryptophan. The D gene is left open where the match is weak. Size is stated for part of the rows, as once, few or many counts, or as a class when the clone is expanded.

clone size	V gene	J gene	D gene	CDR3 protein	CDR3 DNA
-	TRBV11-1	TRBJ2-1	TRBD2	CASGLSRLAGGNNEQFF	TGTGCCAGCGGATTATCTCGGCTAGCGGGAGGCAACAATGAACAGTTCTTC
-	TRBV12-3/TRBV12-4	TRBJ2-5	-	CASSLSGTPVTQYF	TGTGCCAGCAGTTTAAGTGGGACCCCAGTGACCCAGTACTTC
-	TRBV12-3/TRBV12-4	TRBJ1-1	-	CARSSPGILNTEVFF	TGTGCCAGGAGTTCCCCAGGGATACTGAACACTGAAGTTTTCTTT
-	TRBV4-3	TRBJ2-1	-	CVSSQGRAGNEQFF	TGCGTCAGCAGCCAGGGTCGTGCGGGAAACGAGCAGTTCTTC
-	TRBV20-1	TRBJ2-7	-	CSARETIGEQYF	TGCAGTGCTAGAGAGACCATAGGCGAGCAGTACTTC
few	TRBV7-2	TRBJ2-7	-	CASSLDASGNPYEQYF	TGTGCCAGCAGCTTAGATGCCTCAGGAAATCCCTACGAGCAGTACTTC
-	TRBV20-1	TRBJ2-5	TRBD1	CSGRRTGGSLETQYF	TGCAGTGGTAGAAGGACAGGGGGCTCGCTAGAGACCCAGTACTTC
-	TRBV4-2	TRBJ2-1	TRBD2	CASGHELVLSGGAGYKQFF	TGTGCCAGCGGCCACGAACTAGTTTTAAGCGGGGGGGCAGGGTATAAGCAGTTCTTC
-	TRBV20-1	TRBJ1-5	-	CSVRQDSNQPHHF	TGCAGTGTTAGACAGGATAGCAATCAGCCCCACCATTTT
-	TRBV20-1	TRBJ2-7	TRBD2	CSVRGREGLEQYF	TGTAGTGTCCGTGGGCGGGAGGGCCTCGAGCAGTACTTC
-	TRBV12-3/TRBV12-4	TRBJ1-1	-	CASSLVGLGMNTGSFF	TGTGCCAGCAGTCTGGTAGGATTAGGGATGAACACTGGATCTTTCTTT
many	TRBV29-1	TRBJ1-1	-	CSAGGMNTEAFF	TGCAGCGCGGGGGGGATGAACACTGAAGCTTTCTTT
-	TRBV6-5	TRBJ2-7	-	CASCNGGITRYEQYF	TGTGCCAGCTGTAATGGGGGAATCACTCGCTACGAGCAGTACTTC
few	TRBV20-1	TRBJ2-7	-	CSANAVTYEQYF	TGTAGTGCTAATGCGGTCACCTACGAGCAGTACTTT
-	TRBV6-6	TRBJ2-1	TRBD2	CVSSQLAGLHNEQFF	TGTGTCAGCAGTCAACTAGCGGGGCTACACAATGAGCAGTTCTTC
-	TRBV11-3	TRBJ2-7	-	CPSSFLTQTLGYEQYF	TGTCCCAGCAGCTTCCTTACACAGACCCTCGGGTACGAGCAGTACTTC
-	TRBV6-2/TRBV6-3	TRBJ1-1	-	CVSSYLYGNTEAFF	TGTGTCAGTAGTTACCTCTACGGGAACACTGAAGCTTTCTTT